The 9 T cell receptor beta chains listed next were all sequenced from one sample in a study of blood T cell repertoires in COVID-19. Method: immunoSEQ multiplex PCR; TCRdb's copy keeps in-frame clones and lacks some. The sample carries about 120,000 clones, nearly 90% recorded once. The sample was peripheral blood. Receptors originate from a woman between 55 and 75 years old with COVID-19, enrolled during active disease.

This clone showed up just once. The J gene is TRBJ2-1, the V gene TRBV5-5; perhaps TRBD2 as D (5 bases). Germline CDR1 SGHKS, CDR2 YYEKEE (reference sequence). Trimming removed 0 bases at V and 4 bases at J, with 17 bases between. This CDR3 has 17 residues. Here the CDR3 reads CASSLALGGARYNEQFF. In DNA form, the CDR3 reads TGTGCCAGCAGCTTGGCCCTTGGAGGAGCGAGGTACAATGAGCAGTTCTTC.

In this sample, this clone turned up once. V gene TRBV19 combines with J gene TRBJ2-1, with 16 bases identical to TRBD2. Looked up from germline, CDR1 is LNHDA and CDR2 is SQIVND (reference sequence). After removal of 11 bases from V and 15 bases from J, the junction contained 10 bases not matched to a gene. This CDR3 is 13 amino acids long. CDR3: CAGRGLAGGRMFF. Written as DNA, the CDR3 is TGTGCCGGAAGGGGACTAGCGGGGGGGAGGATGTTCTTC.

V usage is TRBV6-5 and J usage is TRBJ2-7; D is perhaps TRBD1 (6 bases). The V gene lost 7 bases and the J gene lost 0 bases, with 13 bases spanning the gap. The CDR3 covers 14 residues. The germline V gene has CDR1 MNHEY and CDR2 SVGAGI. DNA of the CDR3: TGTGCCAGCAAAGAACGGGACAACTCCTACGAGCAGTACTTC. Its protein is CASKERDNSYEQYF.

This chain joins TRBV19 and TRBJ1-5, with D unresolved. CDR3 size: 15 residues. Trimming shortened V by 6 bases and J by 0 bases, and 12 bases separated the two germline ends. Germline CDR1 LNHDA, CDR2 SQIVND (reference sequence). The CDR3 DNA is TGTGCCAGTAGAACGGAACTATATAGCAATCAGCCCCAGCATTTT. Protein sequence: CASRTELYSNQPQHF. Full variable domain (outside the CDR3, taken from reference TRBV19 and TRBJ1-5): DGGITQSPKYLFRKEGQNVTLSCEQNLNHDAMYWYRQDPGQGLRLIYYSQIVNDFQKGDIAEGYSVSREKKESFPLTVTSAQKNPTAFYLCASRTELYSNQPQHFGDGTRLSIL.

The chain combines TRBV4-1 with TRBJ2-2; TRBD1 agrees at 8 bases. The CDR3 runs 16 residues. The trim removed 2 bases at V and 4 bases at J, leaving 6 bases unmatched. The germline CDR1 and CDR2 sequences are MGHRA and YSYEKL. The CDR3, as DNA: TGCGCCAGCAGCCAAAAAACAGGGGGTGTCACCGGGGAGCTGTTTTTT. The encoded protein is CASSQKTGGVTGELFF.

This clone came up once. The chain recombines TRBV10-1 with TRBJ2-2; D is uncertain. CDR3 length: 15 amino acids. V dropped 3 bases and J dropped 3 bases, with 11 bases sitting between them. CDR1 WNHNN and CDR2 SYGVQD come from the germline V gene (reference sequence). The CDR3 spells CASSERRKDTGELFF. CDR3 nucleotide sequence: TGCGCCAGCAGTGAACGCAGGAAGGACACCGGGGAGCTGTTTTTT.

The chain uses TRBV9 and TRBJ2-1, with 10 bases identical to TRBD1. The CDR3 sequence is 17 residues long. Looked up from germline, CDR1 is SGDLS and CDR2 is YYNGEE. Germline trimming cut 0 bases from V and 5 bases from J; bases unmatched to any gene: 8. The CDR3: CASSVDITTGGHNEQFF. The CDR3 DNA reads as TGTGCCAGCAGCGTAGACATTACGACAGGGGGCCACAATGAGCAGTTCTTC.

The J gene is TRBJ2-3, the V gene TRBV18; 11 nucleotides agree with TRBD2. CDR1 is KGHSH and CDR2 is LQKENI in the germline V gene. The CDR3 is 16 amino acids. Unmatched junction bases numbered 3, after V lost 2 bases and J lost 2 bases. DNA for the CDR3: TGTGCCAGCTCACCAAGACTAGCGGGGTCCACAGATACGCAGTATTTT. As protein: CASSPRLAGSTDTQYF.

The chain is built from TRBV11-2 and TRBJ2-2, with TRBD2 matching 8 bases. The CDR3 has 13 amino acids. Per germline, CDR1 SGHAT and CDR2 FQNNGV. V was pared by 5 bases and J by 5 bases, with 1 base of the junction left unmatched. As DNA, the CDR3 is TGTGCCAGCAGCCCTAGCGGGACCGGGGAGCTGTTTTTT. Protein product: CASSPSGTGELFF.